At least ten counts were recorded for the clone carrying this TCR beta chain. Trimming took 2 bases from V and 4 from J; bases not matched to a gene: 8. This CDR3 contains 16 residues. The germline V gene encodes CDR1 SQVTM and CDR2 ANQGSEA. The sample belongs to a study of human T cells and chemical hapten exposure. Time point given: pre-sensitization, week 0. Treatment: therapeutic diphenylcyclopropenone sensitization with weekly scalp DPC. TCRdb fed the RACE reads into MiXCR, producing one record per CDR3 protein. The sample shows fewer than 70,000 distinct CDR3 sequences, 6.5% to 8.5% of them seen only once.

Sequenced here: whole blood, sampled in connection with sensitization to the hapten diphenylcyclopropenone (DPC). This clonotype was obtained from a woman aged 30 to 39 with alopecia areata. Some clones in this sample may be carry-over from other donors' samples. This sequence joins TRBV29-1 and TRBJ2-1; TRBD2 agrees at 10 bases. CDR3 amino acids: CSVESSSGGDYNEQFF. Here the CDR3 DNA reads TGCAGCGTTGAATCGTCTAGCGGGGGAGATTACAATGAGCAGTTCTTC.